The TCR beta chain under discussion was sequenced for a study of T-cell reconstitution after alpha-beta-depleted transplantation in children. General study points: Several hundred expanded graft clones reportedly gave rise to the alpha-beta T cells present about two months after transplant. At the one-year point after transplant, T-cell counts and TCRbeta diversity were found to come mostly from T cells that had been newly produced. Surviving thymic progenitors and recipient T cells were the source of high TCRbeta diversity at day 60 in some patients.

It was with unique molecular identifiers that the TCRbeta library was prepared. Each CDR3 protein is one row after TCRdb ran MiXCR on the PCR reads. Here the sample spans roughly 200,000 distinct CDR3 sequences, roughly 11% being singletons. There are 17 residues in the CDR3. The V gene's germline CDR1 is LGHDT and CDR2 YNNKEL (reference sequence). V gave up 11 bases and J gave up 7 bases; unmatched junction bases: 14. This clonotype was seen a few times. The target antigen is unknown. Sample: PBMCs, taken before TCRalphabeta/CD19-depleted stem cell transplant. This chain connects TRBV3-1 to TRBJ2-1; TRBD2 aligns across 16 bases. The sequence derives from a child less than two years old with acute myeloid leukemia, due to receive a stem cell transplant. The CDR3 reads CACCDGTSGRALNEQFF. The CDR3 DNA reads as TGTGCCTGCTGCGACGGGACTAGCGGGAGGGCCCTGAATGAGCAGTTCTTC.